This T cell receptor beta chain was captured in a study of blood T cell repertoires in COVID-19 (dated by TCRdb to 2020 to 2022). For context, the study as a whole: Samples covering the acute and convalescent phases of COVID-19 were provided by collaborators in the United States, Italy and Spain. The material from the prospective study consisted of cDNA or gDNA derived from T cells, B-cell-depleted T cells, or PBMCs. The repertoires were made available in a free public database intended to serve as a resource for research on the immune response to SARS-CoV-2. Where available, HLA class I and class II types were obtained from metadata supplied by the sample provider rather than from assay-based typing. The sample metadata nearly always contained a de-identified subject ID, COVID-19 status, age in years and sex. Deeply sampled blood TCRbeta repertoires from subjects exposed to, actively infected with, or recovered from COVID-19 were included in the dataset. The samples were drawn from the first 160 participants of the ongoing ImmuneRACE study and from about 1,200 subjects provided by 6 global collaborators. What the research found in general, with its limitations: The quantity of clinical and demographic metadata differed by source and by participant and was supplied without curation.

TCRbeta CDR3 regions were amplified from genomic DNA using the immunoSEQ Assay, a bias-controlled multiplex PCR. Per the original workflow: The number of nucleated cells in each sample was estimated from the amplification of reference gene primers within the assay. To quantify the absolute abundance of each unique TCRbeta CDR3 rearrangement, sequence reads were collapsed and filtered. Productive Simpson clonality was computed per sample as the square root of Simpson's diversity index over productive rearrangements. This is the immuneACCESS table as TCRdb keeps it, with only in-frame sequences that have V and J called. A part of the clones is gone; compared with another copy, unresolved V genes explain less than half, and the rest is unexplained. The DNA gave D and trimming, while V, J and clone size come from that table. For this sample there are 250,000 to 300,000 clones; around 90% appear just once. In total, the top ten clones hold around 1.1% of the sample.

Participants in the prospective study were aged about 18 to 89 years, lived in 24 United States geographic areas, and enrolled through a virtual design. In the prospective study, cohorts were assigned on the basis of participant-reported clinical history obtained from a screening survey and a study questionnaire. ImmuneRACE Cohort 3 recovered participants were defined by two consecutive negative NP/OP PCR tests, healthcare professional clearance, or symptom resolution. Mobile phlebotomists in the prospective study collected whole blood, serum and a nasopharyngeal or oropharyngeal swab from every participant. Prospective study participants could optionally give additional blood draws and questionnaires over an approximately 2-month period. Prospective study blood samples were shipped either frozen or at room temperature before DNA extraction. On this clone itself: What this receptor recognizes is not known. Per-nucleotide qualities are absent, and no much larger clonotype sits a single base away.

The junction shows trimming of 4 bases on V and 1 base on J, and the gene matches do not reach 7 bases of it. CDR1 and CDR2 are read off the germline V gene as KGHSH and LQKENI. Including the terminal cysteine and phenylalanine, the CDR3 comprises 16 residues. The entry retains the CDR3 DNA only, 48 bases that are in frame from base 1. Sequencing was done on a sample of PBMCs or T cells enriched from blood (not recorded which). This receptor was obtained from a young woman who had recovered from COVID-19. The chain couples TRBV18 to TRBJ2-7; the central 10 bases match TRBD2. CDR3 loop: CASSLLGTSDSYEQYF. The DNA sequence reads TGTGCCAGCTCACTACTGGGGACTAGCGATTCCTACGAGCAGTACTTC.